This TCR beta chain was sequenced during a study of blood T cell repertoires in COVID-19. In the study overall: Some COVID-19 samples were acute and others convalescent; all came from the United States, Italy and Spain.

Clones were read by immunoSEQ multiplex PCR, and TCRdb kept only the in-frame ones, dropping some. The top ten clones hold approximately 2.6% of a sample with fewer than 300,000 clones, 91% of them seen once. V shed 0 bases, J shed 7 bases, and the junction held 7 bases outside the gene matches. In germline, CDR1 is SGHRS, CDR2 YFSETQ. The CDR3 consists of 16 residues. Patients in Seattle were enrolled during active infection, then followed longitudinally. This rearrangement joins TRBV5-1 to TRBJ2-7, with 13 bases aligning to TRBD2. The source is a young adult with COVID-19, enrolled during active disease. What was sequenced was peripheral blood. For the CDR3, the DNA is TGCGCCAGCAGCTTGGCCGGACTAGCGGGAGCTCAAGAGCAGTACTTC. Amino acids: CASSLAGLAGAQEQYF. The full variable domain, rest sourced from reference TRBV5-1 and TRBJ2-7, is KAGVTQTPRYLIKTRGQQVTLSCSPISGHRSVSWYQQTPGQGLQFLFEYFSETQRNKGNFPGRFSGRQFSNSRSEMNVSTLELGDSALYLCASSLAGLAGAQEQYFGPGTRLTVT.